This entry lists 26 T cell receptor beta chains sequenced from one sample in a study of T cell responses to AZD1222 COVID-19 vaccine. Some clones are missing from TCRdb's copy, which holds only in-frame ones; the method was immunoSEQ multiplex PCR. The data contain some 120,000 clones, 70% to 90% of them seen just once; the ten biggest clones take up around 1.5%. This specimen consisted of peripheral blood, obtained on day 0 of AZD1222 vaccination. The receptors originated from an adult in good health.

The rearrangement joins TRBV30 to TRBJ1-2, with 8 bases fitting TRBD1. The V and J ends lost 0 bases and 2 bases, in that order; junction bases with no gene match: 8. This CDR3 is 16 amino acids long. CDR1 and CDR2 (germline): GTSNPN, SVGIG (reference sequence). CDR3 region: CAWSVLRDRRNYGYTF. In DNA, the CDR3 is TGTGCCTGGAGTGTACTCCGGGACAGGAGAAACTATGGCTACACCTTC.

V is TRBV19 and J is TRBJ1-5; no firm D call. CDR1 LNHDA and CDR2 SQIVND come from the germline V gene (reference sequence). This CDR3 spans 15 amino acids. The V and J ends lost 1 base and 3 bases respectively, with 10 bases between them. This CDR3 is CASSIGHTFNQPQHF. The CDR3 coding sequence is TGTGCCAGTAGTATAGGACATACGTTCAATCAGCCCCAGCATTTT.

The chain carries TRBV4-3 and TRBJ2-7; no reliable D call. V was clipped by 3 bases and J by 7 bases, with 10 bases between them. The CDR3 has 12 residues. Germline V gene sequence: CDR1 LGHNA, CDR2 YSLEER. CDR3 sequence (DNA): TGCGCCAGCAGCCAGGCCGGATCGGAGCAGTACTTC. It is translated as CASSQAGSEQYF.

CDR3 residues: CASSSRTGEGADTQYF. The CDR3 DNA reads as TGTGCCAGCAGCTCCCGGACAGGGGAGGGAGCAGATACGCAGTATTTT. The chain recombines TRBV7-8 with TRBJ2-3; 9 nucleotides align to TRBD1. V lost 4 bases to trimming and J lost 4 bases; unmatched junction nucleotides: 9. The CDR3 consists of 16 residues. Germline-derived CDR1 and CDR2 are SGHVS and FQNEAQ.

This rearrangement joins TRBV24-1 to TRBJ1-2; 7 bases are a match to TRBD1. The CDR3 runs to 15 residues. In germline, CDR1 is KGHDR, CDR2 SFDVKD. J gave up 6 bases and V 4 bases, and 10 bases lay outside the gene matches. This chain's CDR3 is CATSDTDREVDGYTF. The CDR3, as DNA: TGTGCCACCAGTGACACAGACAGGGAAGTAGATGGCTACACCTTC.

This clone occurred a few times. The chain links TRBV4-1 to TRBJ1-1, with D unclear. Germline V CDR1 and CDR2: MGHRA, YSYEKL. The CDR3 spans 15 residues. Trimming removed 2 bases from V and 2 bases from J, with 12 bases in between. DNA for the CDR3: TGCGCCAGCAGCCAACAGCGAAATTTAAACACTGAAGCTTTCTTT. This encodes CASSQQRNLNTEAFF.

J is TRBJ1-2 and V is TRBV11-2, with 8 bases fitting TRBD1. The CDR3 runs to 15 residues. With V trimmed by 2 bases and J by 4 bases, 6 bases remained unmatched. Germline lookup yields CDR1 SGHAT and CDR2 FQNNGV. This CDR3 reads CASSLIAGQGYGYTF. CDR3 DNA sequence: TGTGCCAGCAGCTTAATAGCCGGACAGGGCTATGGCTACACCTTC.

The rearrangement uses TRBV9 and TRBJ2-7; D is possibly TRBD1 (6 bases). The germline CDR1 and CDR2 sequences are SGDLS and YYNGEE. V lost 4 bases to trimming and J lost 2 bases, with 13 bases between them. The CDR3 loop spans 14 amino acids. The CDR3 is CASSTGSLTYEQYF. The DNA for the CDR3 is TGTGCCAGCAGCACAGGGAGCTTAACCTACGAGCAGTACTTC.

The chain has TRBV5-1 and TRBJ1-3; a weak D match, TRBD1 (5 bases). The CDR3 sequence is 14 residues long. Germline lookup yields CDR1 SGHRS and CDR2 YFSETQ. With 0 bases removed from V and 8 bases from J, the gap between germline ends came to 12 bases. Here the CDR3 DNA reads TGCGCCAGCAGCTTGGCACAGGCCCGAGACACCATATATTTT. Encoded protein: CASSLAQARDTIYF.

V is TRBV11-1 and J is TRBJ2-5, with 10 bases fitting TRBD2. V was pared by 2 bases and J by 5 bases, with 5 bases of the junction left unmatched. This CDR3 comprises 15 residues. The germline V gene has CDR1 SGHAT and CDR2 FQDESV (reference sequence). The CDR3: CASSLTSGVLETQYF. DNA for the CDR3: TGTGCCAGCAGCTTAACTAGCGGGGTGTTGGAGACCCAGTACTTC.

In nucleotides, the CDR3 is TGTGCCAGCAGTTTATCGCTAGCGGGCTACGAGCAGTACTTC. It is translated as CASSLSLAGYEQYF. This chain connects TRBV27 to TRBJ2-7; 8 nucleotides align to TRBD2. CDR1 and CDR2 from the germline V gene are MNHEY and SMNVEV (reference sequence). With 0 bases clipped from V and 3 bases from J, the junction kept 1 base outside the gene matches. CDR3 size: 14 residues.

V gene TRBV4-1 combines with J gene TRBJ1-1, with D perhaps matching TRBD1 (5 bases). CDR3 length: 16 amino acids. Per germline, CDR1 MGHRA and CDR2 YSYEKL. V lost 4 bases and J 3 bases, leaving 18 bases between the germline ends. The CDR3 coding sequence is TGCGCCAGCAGCCCCGGGACCCTCGTCTGGGACACTGAAGCTTTCTTT. This sequence encodes CASSPGTLVWDTEAFF.

The rearrangement links TRBV24-1 to TRBJ1-5, with no clear D. Germline CDR1 reads KGHDR; CDR2 reads SFDVKD. The germline V and J ends were trimmed by 5 bases and 0 bases, with 10 bases remaining between them. This CDR3 comprises 15 residues. CDR3 in DNA: TGTGCCACCAGTGGATCAGGATATAGCAATCAGCCCCAGCATTTT. Translating it yields CATSGSGYSNQPQHF.

The chain joins TRBV3-1 (or the pseudogene TRBV3-2) to TRBJ2-7; TRBD2 matches 11 bases. This CDR3 comprises 15 residues. Per germline, CDR1 LGHDT and CDR2 YNNKEL (reference sequence). Trimming cost V 4 bases and J 3 bases; bases outside gene matches: 5. The CDR3 DNA is TGTGCCAGCAGCCCAACTAGCGGGGGCCTCTACGAGCAGTACTTC. It is translated as CASSPTSGGLYEQYF.

The rearrangement uses TRBV7-3 and TRBJ1-1; unclear D gene. Trimming took off 4 bases at V and 4 bases at J, with 10 bases between the two ends. The length of the CDR3 is 13 residues. Germline CDR1 reads SGHTA; CDR2 reads FQGTGA. As DNA, the CDR3 is TGTGCCAGCAGCTCAGCTCTAAGCACTGAAGCTTTCTTT. This gives the protein CASSSALSTEAFF.

The rearrangement uses TRBV3-1 (or the pseudogene TRBV3-2) and TRBJ2-3, with no clear D. Germline V lookup: CDR1 LGHDT, CDR2 YNNKEL (reference sequence). The CDR3 is made up of 17 amino acids. V was pared by 0 bases and J by 2 bases, with 15 bases between. Here the CDR3 DNA reads TGTGCCAGCAGCCAAGAAGGTGTGCGAATTCTCACAGATACGCAGTATTTT. This gives the protein CASSQEGVRILTDTQYF.

The chain is built from TRBV10-3 and TRBJ1-6, with 8 nucleotides matching TRBD1. There are 12 residues in the CDR3. With 8 bases clipped from V and 6 bases from J, the junction kept 0 bases outside the gene matches. Germline CDR1 ENHRY, CDR2 SYGVKD. The CDR3 sequence is CAIGQGNSPLHF. The CDR3 DNA sequence: TGTGCCATCGGACAGGGTAATTCACCCCTCCACTTT.

This clone was seen more than once but under ten times. The chain joins TRBV6-5 to TRBJ1-1, with unresolved D. Trimming removed 2 bases from V and 4 bases from J, with 11 bases in between. The CDR3 length is 14 residues. Per germline, CDR1 MNHEY and CDR2 SVGAGI. CDR3 DNA: TGTGCCAGCAGTTACGGGGTTATGAGCACTGAAGCTTTCTTT. Translated, it gives CASSYGVMSTEAFF.

This rearrangement joins TRBV4-2 to TRBJ2-7, with 7 nucleotides matching TRBD2. CDR1 is LGHNA and CDR2 is YNFKEQ in the germline V gene. The CDR3 loop spans 14 amino acids. The J segment lost 6 bases and the V segment lost 1 base, leaving 6 bases of the junction unmatched. The CDR3 sequence: CASSQAGGRTEQYF. The CDR3 coding sequence is TGTGCCAGCAGCCAAGCGGGGGGTCGTACCGAGCAGTACTTC.

This clone occurred a few times. J is TRBJ2-7 and V is TRBV27, with 12 bases fitting TRBD1. The ends lost 2 bases at V and 0 bases at J; junction bases unmatched: 2. This CDR3 has 16 residues. Germline loops: CDR1 MNHEY, CDR2 SMNVEV (reference sequence). CDR3 nucleotides: TGTGCCAGCAGTTTACTGGGACAGGGGGCCTCCTACGAGCAGTACTTC. It is translated as CASSLLGQGASYEQYF.

This clone came up a few times. The chain joins TRBV6-5 to TRBJ2-7; D possibly corresponds to TRBD2 (6 bases). The V gene's germline CDR1 is MNHEY and CDR2 SVGAGI. This CDR3 has 12 residues. V was clipped by 2 bases and J by 9 bases, with 11 bases between them. The CDR3 loop is CASSYVGSTQYF. The CDR3 coding sequence is TGTGCCAGCAGTTACGTCGGGAGCACGCAGTACTTC.

A single count supports this clone. V usage is TRBV28 and J usage is TRBJ2-1; TRBD2 matches 11 bases. Germline CDR1 reads MDHEN; CDR2 reads SYDVKM. The CDR3 has 20 amino acids. V was pared by 7 bases and J by 9 bases, with 26 bases of the junction left unmatched. The CDR3 is CASTETRLAGTLVLLGEQFF. In DNA, the CDR3 is TGTGCCAGCACCGAAACCCGACTAGCGGGAACTCTTGTACTACTTGGTGAGCAGTTCTTC.

This clone is medium-sized within its sample. This chain uses TRBV6-4 with TRBJ1-6; no clear D. The V end lost 2 bases, the J end lost 5 bases, and 4 bases lay between the germline ends. Germline V CDR1 and CDR2: MRHNA, SNTAGT. CDR3 size: 13 residues. CDR3 in DNA: TGTGCCAGCAGTGACAGGGATAATTCACCCCTCCACTTT. Translation: CASSDRDNSPLHF.

CDR3: CASSPRDGNNEQFF. The DNA for the CDR3 is TGTGCCAGCAGCCCACGGGACGGAAACAATGAGCAGTTCTTC. The gene calls are TRBV14 and TRBJ2-1; D tentatively fits TRBD1 or TRBD2 (5 bases each). The germline gives CDR1 SGHDN, CDR2 FVKESK. Trimming removed 4 bases from V and 5 bases from J, with 12 bases in between. The CDR3 totals 14 residues.

The chain links TRBV3-1 (or the pseudogene TRBV3-2) to TRBJ1-5; D is possibly TRBD1 (5 bases). The CDR3 consists of 17 residues. Trimming took off 1 base at V and 4 bases at J, with 17 bases between the two ends. Germline CDR1 reads LGHDT; CDR2 reads YNNKEL (reference sequence). This CDR3 is CASSQGPRRGLNQPQHF. In DNA form, the CDR3 reads TGTGCCAGCAGCCAAGGCCCGCGGCGGGGACTGAATCAGCCCCAGCATTTT.

This chain links TRBV5-1 with TRBJ2-5, with 7 bases fitting TRBD2. Germline assignment: CDR1 SGHRS and CDR2 YFSETQ. With V trimmed by 0 bases and J by 5 bases, 10 bases remained unmatched. The CDR3 length is 16 residues. CDR3 in amino acids: CASSLARAGERETQYF. Written as DNA, the CDR3 is TGCGCCAGCAGCTTGGCCAGGGCGGGAGAACGGGAGACCCAGTACTTC.